These T cell receptor beta chains were read from a single sample in a study of cytomegalovirus exposure and HLA in healthy donors. Sequencing used immunoSEQ multiplex PCR; TCRdb keeps in-frame clones, though not all of them. The sample carries approximately 100,000 clones, just over 70% recorded once. Sequencing was carried out using PBMCs. The receptors shown here come from a boy between 10 and 17 years old in good health and CMV-seronegative. CDR3s include the opening cysteine and the closing phenylalanine or tryptophan. A D gene is named only where the DNA matches it firmly. Part of the rows lack a size; the others show once, few, many or a class for expanded clones.

clone size | D gene | CDR3 length | J gene | V gene | CDR3 DNA | CDR3 protein
NA | NA | 15 | TRBJ2-2 | TRBV5-4 | TGTGCCAGCAGCTTGGCCAGGGGGGCCACCGGGGAGCTGTTTTTT | CASSLARGATGELFF
NA | NA | 18 | TRBJ1-3 | TRBV4-2 | TGTGCCAGCAGCCAAGATCTGGTGGATGCGGCCTCTGGAAACACCATATATTTT | CASSQDLVDAASGNTIYF
NA | TRBD1 | 16 | TRBJ2-2 | TRBV15 | TGTGCCACCAGCATGCCGGGACAGGGACACACCGGGGAGCTGTTTTTT | CATSMPGQGHTGELFF
many | NA | 15 | TRBJ1-4 | TRBV2 | TGTGCCAGCAGTGAAGTGGGACAAACTAATGAAAAACTGTTTTTT | CASSEVGQTNEKLFF
NA | TRBD2 | 16 | TRBJ2-1 | TRBV28 | TGTGCCAGCAGGGTAGCGGGAGGGCCCTCCTACAATGAGCAGTTCTTC | CASRVAGGPSYNEQFF
NA | TRBD2 | 14 | TRBJ2-2 | TRBV5-8 | TGTGCCAGCAGCACGGGACTAGGCACCGGGGAGCTGTTTTTT | CASSTGLGTGELFF
once | TRBD1 | 15 | TRBJ2-7 | TRBV2 | TGTGCCAGCAGGACCGGGACAGGGGATTCGGGCGAGCAGTACTTC | CASRTGTGDSGEQYF
NA | NA | 12 | TRBJ1-5 | TRBV10-3 | TGTGCCATCAGTGACGGCAATCAGCCCCAGCATTTT | CAISDGNQPQHF
NA | NA | 11 | TRBJ2-3 | TRBV6-1 | TGTGCCATTGCGACGGGGGTTACGCAGTATTTT | CAIATGVTQYF
NA | NA | 15 | TRBJ1-3 | TRBV6-6 | TGTGCCAGCAGTTACCCGGCCCTGGGGAGGGACACCATATATTTT | CASSYPALGRDTIYF